This TCR beta chain comes out of a study of CD8 T cells in Susac syndrome. RNA totalling about 0.45 to 1 ug underwent reverse transcription with random hexamers. The method of amplification for TCR beta CDR3 was immunoSEQ multiplex PCR, covering 54 Vbeta and 13 Jbeta. MiXCR was run by TCRdb on the immunoSEQ multiplex PCR reads, yielding one entry per CDR3 protein. This sample has some 120,000 distinct CDR3 sequences, with 90% to 95% found just once. Sequencing targeted TCR beta in blood CD8+ and CD4+ T cells. Looked up from germline, CDR1 is SGDLS and CDR2 is YYNGEE. V was cut by 7 bases and J by 7 bases, with 18 bases left in between. CDR3 length equals 14 residues.

The chain has TRBV9 and TRBJ2-1; D is perhaps TRBD2 (6 bases). Sequencing was carried out using CD8+ T cells from PBMCs. The receptor was derived from a human donor with multiple sclerosis. CDR3: CASSTSRAGNEQFF. The CDR3 DNA is TGTGCCAGCTCGACTAGTCGGGCTGGAAATGAGCAGTTCTTC.